Given below is one TCR beta chain in context. No antigen is known for it. Each CDR3 protein is one row after TCRdb ran MiXCR on the multiplex PCR reads. In the table there are 45,000 or so distinct CDR3 sequences, more than 20% of which are singletons. This sample is part of a study of breast tumors, draining lymph nodes, adjacent tissues. Study-level results: The lymph node origin of tumor T cells was framed as consistent with a hypothesis, not demonstrated.

The receptor's source is a female donor with breast cancer. Some clones in this sample may be carry-over from other donors' samples. Sequencing was done on a sample of breast tumor tissue.

The CDR3 reads CASSRERGSYNEQFF. DNA for the CDR3: TGTGCCAGCAGCCGGGAGAGAGGCTCCTACAATGAGCAGTTCTTC. V gene TRBV27 combines with J gene TRBJ2-1; perhaps TRBD2 as D (6 bases). The CDR3 is 15 amino acids. Germline assignment: CDR1 MNHEY and CDR2 SMNVEV (reference sequence). V was pared by 6 bases and J by 0 bases, with 12 bases between.